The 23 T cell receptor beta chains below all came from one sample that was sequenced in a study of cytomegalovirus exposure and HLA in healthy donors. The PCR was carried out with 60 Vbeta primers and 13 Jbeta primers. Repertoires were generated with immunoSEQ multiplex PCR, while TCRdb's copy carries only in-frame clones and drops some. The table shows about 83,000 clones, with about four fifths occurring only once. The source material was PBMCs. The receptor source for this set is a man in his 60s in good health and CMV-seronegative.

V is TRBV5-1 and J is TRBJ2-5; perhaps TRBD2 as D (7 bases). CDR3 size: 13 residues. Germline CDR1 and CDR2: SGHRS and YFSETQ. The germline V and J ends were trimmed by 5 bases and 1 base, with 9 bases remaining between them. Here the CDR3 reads CASRGGGQETQYF. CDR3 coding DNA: TGCGCCAGCAGAGGGGGGGGCCAAGAGACCCAGTACTTC. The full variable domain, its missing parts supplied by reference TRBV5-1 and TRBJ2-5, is KAGVTQTPRYLIKTRGQQVTLSCSPISGHRSVSWYQQTPGQGLQFLFEYFSETQRNKGNFPGRFSGRQFSNSRSEMNVSTLELGDSALYLCASRGGGQETQYFGPGTRLLVL.

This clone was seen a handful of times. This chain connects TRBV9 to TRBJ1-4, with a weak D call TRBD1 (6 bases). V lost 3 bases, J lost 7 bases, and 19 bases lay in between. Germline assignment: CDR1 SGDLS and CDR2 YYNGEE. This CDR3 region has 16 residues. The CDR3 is CASSASTDSTGEKLFF. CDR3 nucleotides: TGTGCCAGCAGCGCATCAACGGACAGTACCGGTGAAAAACTGTTTTTT.

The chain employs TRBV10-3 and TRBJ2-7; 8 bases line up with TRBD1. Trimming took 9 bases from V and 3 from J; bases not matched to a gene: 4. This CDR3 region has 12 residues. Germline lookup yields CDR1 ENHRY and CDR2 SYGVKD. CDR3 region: CAIQGDGYEQYF. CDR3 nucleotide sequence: TGTGCCATACAGGGGGATGGCTACGAGCAGTACTTC.

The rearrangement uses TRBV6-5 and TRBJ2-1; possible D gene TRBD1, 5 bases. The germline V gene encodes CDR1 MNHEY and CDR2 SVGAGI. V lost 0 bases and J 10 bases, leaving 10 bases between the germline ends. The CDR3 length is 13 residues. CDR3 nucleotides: TGTGCCAGCAGTTACTCAGGGGCAAGGGAGCAGTTCTTC. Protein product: CASSYSGAREQFF.

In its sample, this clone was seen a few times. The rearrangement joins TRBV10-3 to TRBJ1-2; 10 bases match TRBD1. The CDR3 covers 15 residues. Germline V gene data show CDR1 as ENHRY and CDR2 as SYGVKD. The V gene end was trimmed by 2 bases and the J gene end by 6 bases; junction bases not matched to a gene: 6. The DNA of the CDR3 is TGTGCCATCAGTGAGCTAGGACAGGGGGGCAATGGCTACACCTTC. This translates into CAISELGQGGNGYTF.

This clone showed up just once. As DNA, the CDR3 is TGTGCCAGCACCAACACCCGACAGGGCGACTATGGCTACACCTTC. Amino acids: CASTNTRQGDYGYTF. This chain joins TRBV2 and TRBJ1-2; 7 bases match TRBD1. The CDR3 covers 15 residues. V lost 7 bases to trimming and J lost 3 bases; unmatched junction nucleotides: 11. CDR1 SNHLY and CDR2 FYNNEI come from the germline V gene. The full variable domain, with the rest looked up from reference TRBV2 and TRBJ1-2, is EPEVTQTPSHQVTQMGQEVILRCVPISNHLYFYWYRQILGQKVEFLVSFYNNEISEKSEIFDDQFSVERPDGSNFTLKIRSTKLEDSAMYFCASTNTRQGDYGYTFGSGTRLTVV.

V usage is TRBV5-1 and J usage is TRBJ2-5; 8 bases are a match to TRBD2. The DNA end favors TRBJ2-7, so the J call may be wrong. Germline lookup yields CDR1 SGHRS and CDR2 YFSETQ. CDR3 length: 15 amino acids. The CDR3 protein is CASSLEGGGNYEQYF. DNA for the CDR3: TGCGCCAGCAGCTTGGAGGGCGGGGGGAACTACGAGCAGTACTTC.

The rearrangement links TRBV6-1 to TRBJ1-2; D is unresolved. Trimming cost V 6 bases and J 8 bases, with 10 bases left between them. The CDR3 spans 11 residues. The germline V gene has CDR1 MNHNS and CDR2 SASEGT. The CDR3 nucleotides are TGTGCCAGCAGCCGGCAGGCGGGCTACACCTTC. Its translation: CASSRQAGYTF.

The CDR3 loop is CASTYRGSYNEQFF. The CDR3 DNA is TGTGCCAGCACCTACAGGGGTTCCTACAATGAGCAGTTCTTC. V and J are TRBV6-1 and TRBJ2-1, with TRBD1 matching 7 bases. The CDR3 consists of 14 residues. V dropped 7 bases and J dropped 1; count of bases not matched to a gene: 4. The germline CDR1 and CDR2 sequences are MNHNS and SASEGT.

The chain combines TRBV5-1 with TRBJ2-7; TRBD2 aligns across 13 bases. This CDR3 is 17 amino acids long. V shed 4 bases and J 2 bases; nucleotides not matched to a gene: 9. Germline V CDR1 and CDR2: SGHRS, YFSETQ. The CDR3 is CASSDLTSGGDTYEQYF. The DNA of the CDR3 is TGCGCCAGCAGCGACTTAACTAGCGGGGGGGACACCTACGAGCAGTACTTC.

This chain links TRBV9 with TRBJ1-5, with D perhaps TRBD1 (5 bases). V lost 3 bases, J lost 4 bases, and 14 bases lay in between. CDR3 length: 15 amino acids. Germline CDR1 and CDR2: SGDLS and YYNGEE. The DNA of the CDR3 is TGTGCCAGCAGCGAGTGGGGGGACCCTAATCAGCCCCAGCATTTT. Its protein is CASSEWGDPNQPQHF.

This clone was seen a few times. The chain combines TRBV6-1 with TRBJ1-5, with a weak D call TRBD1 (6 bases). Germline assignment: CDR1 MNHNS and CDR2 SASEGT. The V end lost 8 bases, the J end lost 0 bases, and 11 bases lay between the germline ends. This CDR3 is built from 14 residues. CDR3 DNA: TGTGCCAGCGGCCAGGGGTATAGCAATCAGCCCCAGCATTTT. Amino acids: CASGQGYSNQPQHF.

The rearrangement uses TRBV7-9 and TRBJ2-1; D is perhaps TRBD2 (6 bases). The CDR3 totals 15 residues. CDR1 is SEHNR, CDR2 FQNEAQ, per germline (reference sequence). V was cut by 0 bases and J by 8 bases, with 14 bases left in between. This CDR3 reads CASSLAGKRAHEQFF. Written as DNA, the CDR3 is TGTGCCAGCAGCTTAGCGGGTAAGCGGGCCCATGAGCAGTTCTTC.

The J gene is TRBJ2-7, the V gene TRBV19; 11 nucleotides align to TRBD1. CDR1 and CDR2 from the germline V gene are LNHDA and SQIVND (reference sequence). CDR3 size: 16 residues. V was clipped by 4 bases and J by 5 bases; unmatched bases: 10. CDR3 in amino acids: CASSTPAGTGGNEQYF. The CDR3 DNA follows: TGTGCCAGTAGTACCCCCGCCGGGACAGGGGGGAACGAGCAGTACTTC. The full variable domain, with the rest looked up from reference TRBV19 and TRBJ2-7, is DGGITQSPKYLFRKEGQNVTLSCEQNLNHDAMYWYRQDPGQGLRLIYYSQIVNDFQKGDIAEGYSVSREKKESFPLTVTSAQKNPTAFYLCASSTPAGTGGNEQYFGPGTRLTVT.

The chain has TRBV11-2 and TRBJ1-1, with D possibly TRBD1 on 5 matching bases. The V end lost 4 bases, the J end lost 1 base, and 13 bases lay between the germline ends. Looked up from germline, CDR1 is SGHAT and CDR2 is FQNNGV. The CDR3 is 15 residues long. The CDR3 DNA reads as TGTGCCAGCAGCTCCAGACAGCAATGGAACACTGAAGCTTTCTTT. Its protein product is CASSSRQQWNTEAFF. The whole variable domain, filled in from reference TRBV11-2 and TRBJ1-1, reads EAGVAQSPRYKIIEKRQSVAFWCNPISGHATLYWYQQILGQGPKLLIQFQNNGVVDDSQLPKDRFSAERLKGVDSTLKIQPAKLEDSAVYLCASSSRQQWNTEAFFGQGTRLTVV.

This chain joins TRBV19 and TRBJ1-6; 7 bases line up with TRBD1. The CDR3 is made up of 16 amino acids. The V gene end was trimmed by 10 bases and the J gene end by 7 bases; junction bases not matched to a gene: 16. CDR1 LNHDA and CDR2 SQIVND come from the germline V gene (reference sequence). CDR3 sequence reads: CATHPEGGAWNSPLHF. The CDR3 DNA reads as TGTGCCACCCACCCGGAAGGGGGCGCGTGGAATTCACCCCTCCACTTT.

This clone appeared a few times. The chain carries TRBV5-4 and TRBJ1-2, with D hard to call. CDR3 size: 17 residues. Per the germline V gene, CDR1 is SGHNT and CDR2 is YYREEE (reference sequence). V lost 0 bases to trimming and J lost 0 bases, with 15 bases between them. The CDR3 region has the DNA TGTGCCAGCAGCTTGGATGGGTCGGGGATGCCTAACTATGGCTACACCTTC. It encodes CASSLDGSGMPNYGYTF.

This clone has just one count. The CDR3 reads CAWSVTGGAYGYTF. CDR3 sequence (DNA): TGTGCCTGGAGTGTGACAGGGGGTGCCTATGGCTACACCTTC. The chain joins TRBV30 to TRBJ1-2, with 9 bases matching TRBD1. The CDR3 contains 14 residues. V dropped 0 bases and J dropped 4; count of bases not matched to a gene: 3. CDR1 and CDR2 from the germline V gene are GTSNPN and SVGIG (reference sequence).

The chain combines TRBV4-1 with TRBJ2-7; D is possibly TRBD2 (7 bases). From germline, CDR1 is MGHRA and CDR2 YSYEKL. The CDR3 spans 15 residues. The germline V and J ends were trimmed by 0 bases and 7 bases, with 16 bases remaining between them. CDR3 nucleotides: TGCGCCAGCAGCCAAGATGAGGGGGGGCGGTGGGAGCAGTACTTC. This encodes CASSQDEGGRWEQYF.

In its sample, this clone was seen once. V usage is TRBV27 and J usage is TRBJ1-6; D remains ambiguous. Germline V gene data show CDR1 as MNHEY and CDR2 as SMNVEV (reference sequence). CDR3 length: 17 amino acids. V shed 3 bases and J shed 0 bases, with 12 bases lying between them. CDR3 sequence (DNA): TGTGCCAGCAGTTTTAGTTTTACTGGCTCCTATAATTCACCCCTCCACTTT. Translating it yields CASSFSFTGSYNSPLHF.

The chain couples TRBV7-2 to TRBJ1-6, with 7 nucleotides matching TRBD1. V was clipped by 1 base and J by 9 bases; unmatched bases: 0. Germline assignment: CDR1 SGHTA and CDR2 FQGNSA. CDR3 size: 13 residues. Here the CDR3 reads CASSLGQGSPLHF. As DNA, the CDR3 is TGTGCCAGCAGCTTAGGACAGGGTTCACCCCTCCACTTT.

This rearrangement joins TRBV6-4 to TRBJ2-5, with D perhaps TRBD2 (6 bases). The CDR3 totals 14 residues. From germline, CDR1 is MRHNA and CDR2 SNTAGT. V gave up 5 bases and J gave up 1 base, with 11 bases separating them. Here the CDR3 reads CASSPNGGQETQYF. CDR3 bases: TGTGCCAGCAGTCCTAACGGGGGCCAAGAGACCCAGTACTTC.

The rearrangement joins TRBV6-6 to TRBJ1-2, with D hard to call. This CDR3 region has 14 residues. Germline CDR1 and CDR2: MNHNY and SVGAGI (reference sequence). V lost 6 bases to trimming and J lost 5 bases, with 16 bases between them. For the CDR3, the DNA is TGTGCCAGCAGCCGACAAAGAACTGGGTATGGCTACACCTTC. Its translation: CASSRQRTGYGYTF.